A single TCR beta chain is shown here with its context. Its antigen is still unknown. The data stem from a study of cytomegalovirus exposure and HLA in healthy donors. Study as a whole: Out of roughly 170 million T cells, an earlier analysis found around 120 million unique TCR beta sequences in total.

Vbeta (60) and Jbeta (13) primers were used in the PCR. Sequencing used immunoSEQ multiplex PCR; TCRdb keeps in-frame clones, though not all of them. The sample carries roughly 100,000 clones, around 74% recorded once. V was trimmed by 7 bases and J by 6 bases, leaving 19 bases between them. CDR3 length equals 15 residues. From germline, CDR1 is LNHDA and CDR2 SQIVND (reference sequence). Study-wide results and limits: Researchers counted 180 or so TCR beta chains as cytomegalovirus-associated. What a later analysis reportedly showed was that an Asian-associated ancestry cluster had fewer N-insertions than the approximately 670-donor mean. According to reports, the classifier identified cytomegalovirus status with high specificity and sensitivity.

This sequence was found in a woman in her 40s in good health and CMV-seronegative. This chain uses TRBV19 with TRBJ1-5; tentative D call: TRBD1 (6 bases). The sample taken for sequencing was PBMCs. The CDR3 is CASNRGAGEGQPQHF. CDR3 nucleotide sequence: TGTGCCAGTAACCGGGGGGCAGGGGAGGGTCAGCCCCAGCATTTT.